This T cell receptor (beta chain) is drawn from a study of cytomegalovirus exposure and HLA in healthy donors. Study-level results: A few chains tied to CMV proved CMV antigen-specific in vitro. 87-base-pair reads could not separate some V segments, including TRBV6-2 and TRBV6-3. Later on, analysis showed that most CMV-associated TCR beta chains appeared to be HLA-restricted.

The CDR3 consists of 16 residues. In germline, CDR1 is MDHEN, CDR2 SYDVKM. The V segment lost 6 bases and the J segment 0 bases; nucleotides outside the gene matches: 7. The PCR was carried out with 60 Vbeta primers and 13 Jbeta primers. Sequencing was performed with immunoSEQ multiplex PCR; in TCRdb, only in-frame clones are kept and a portion is missing. The sample yields 120,000 to 150,000 clones, about four fifths seen once. As for this clone: Antigen unknown.

Material for sequencing was PBMCs. The chain has TRBV28 and TRBJ1-2; 10 bases agree with TRBD1. The TCR was taken from a female donor in good health and CMV-seronegative. CDR3 protein: CASRRQGALANYGYTF. As DNA, the CDR3 is TGTGCCAGCAGACGACAGGGGGCCTTAGCTAACTATGGCTACACCTTC.